These T cell receptor beta chains were read from a single sample in a study of control samples from healthy donors and cancer patients. Assay used: immunoSEQ multiplex PCR; TCRdb lists only in-frame clones, some missing. Of more than 95,000 clones in the sample, approximately 84% are singletons; the top ten hold about 1.8%. Sequencing used blood. The source is a man between 18 and 35 years old in good health. The CDR3 runs from the conserved cysteine through the conserved F or W. D genes are given only for firm matches. Clone sizes are given selectively: once, few, many, or a class where the clone is expanded.

TRBV6-4	TRBJ2-1	.	14	.	TGTGCCAGCAGTGACTCCGGGACGAACAATGAGCAGTTCTTC	CASSDSGTNNEQFF
TRBV6-1	TRBJ2-7	once	14	.	TGTGCCAGCAGTGACACCGGGAGCTCCTACGAGCAGTACTTC	CASSDTGSSYEQYF
TRBV2	TRBJ1-2	.	17	TRBD1	TGTGCCAGCCCCTCAGGGACAGGCACCCTTCCTAACTATGGCTACACCTTC	CASPSGTGTLPNYGYTF
TRBV20-1	TRBJ1-2	.	11	.	TGCAGTGCTAGGGCCCCGTCTGGCTACACCTTC	CSARAPSGYTF
TRBV6-6	TRBJ2-3	.	12	.	TGTGCCAGCAGTTCCGGGCCGAAAACGCAGTATTTT	CASSSGPKTQYF
TRBV11-3	TRBJ2-1	.	14	.	TGTGCCAGCAGCCCCACCGGGTCTCACAATGAGCAGTTCTTC	CASSPTGSHNEQFF
TRBV7-9	TRBJ1-1	.	14	.	TGTGCCAGTCAAACCAGTACAGGGCCCACTGAAGCTTTCTTT	CASQTSTGPTEAFF
TRBV4-1	TRBJ1-4	once	16	TRBD1	TGCGCCAGCAGCCAAGGACAGGGATCAACTAATGAAAAACTGTTTTTT	CASSQGQGSTNEKLFF
TRBV7-2	TRBJ1-1	once	13	.	TGTGCCAGCTACCTTGGGGTCGGGACGCAAGCTTTCTTT	CASYLGVGTQAFF
TRBV27	TRBJ1-2	.	14	TRBD1	TGTGCCAGCAGCTCCGGGACAGGGGGCTCAGGCTACACCTTC	CASSSGTGGSGYTF
TRBV11-3	TRBJ2-2	.	15	TRBD1	TGTGCCAGCAGCTTAGAGCAGGGGGCAACCGGGGAGCTGTTTTTT	CASSLEQGATGELFF
TRBV3-1/TRBV3-2	TRBJ2-7	.	16	.	TGTGCCAGCAGCCAAGTAACCAGGGGTTTAGCGTACGAGCAGTACTTC	CASSQVTRGLAYEQYF
TRBV30	TRBJ1-4	.	16	TRBD1	TGTGCCTGGTCACAGGGGTTGCTGGCAACTAATGAAAAACTGTTTTTT	CAWSQGLLATNEKLFF
TRBV6-1	TRBJ1-2	.	14	.	TGTGCCAGCAGTGAAGGAGCAGGGTGGAATGGCTACACCTTC	CASSEGAGWNGYTF
TRBV2	TRBJ1-6	.	15	TRBD1	TGTGCCATTACGACAGGGCTTATTATTAATTCACCCCTCCACTTT	CAITTGLIINSPLHF
TRBV7-2	TRBJ2-5	.	16	TRBD1	TGTGCCAGCAGCCGCTGGGGGACAGGGGTTGTAGAGACCCAGTACTTC	CASSRWGTGVVETQYF
TRBV7-2	TRBJ2-3	.	16	.	TGTGCCAGCAGCCAAGTCTCCGGTGCCCGCACAGATACGCAGTATTTT	CASSQVSGARTDTQYF
TRBV19	TRBJ2-1	.	15	.	TGTGCCAGTAGTAGGACTGGCAGCTCCTACAATGAGCAGTTCTTC	CASSRTGSSYNEQFF
TRBV9	TRBJ2-7	.	15	TRBD2	TGTGCCAGCAGCGTCAGTCCTAGCGGGAGGGACGAGCAGTACTTC	CASSVSPSGRDEQYF
TRBV6-5	TRBJ2-3	.	14	TRBD1	TGTGCCAGCATTCGGACAGGGGGCGCATCTGCGCAGTATTTT	CASIRTGGASAQYF
TRBV6-5	TRBJ2-7	.	14	.	TGTGCCAGCAGTCCCCCCGGCGGGGCCTACGAGCAGTACTTC	CASSPPGGAYEQYF
TRBV6-2/TRBV6-3	TRBJ1-2	.	13	.	TGTGCCAGCAGTTATTTGGGATACGATGGCTACACCTTC	CASSYLGYDGYTF
TRBV28	TRBJ1-1	.	13	.	TGTGCCAGCAGTATCGGGGTTCACACTGAAGCTTTCTTT	CASSIGVHTEAFF
TRBV7-9	TRBJ1-5	.	15	TRBD1	TGTGCCAGCAGCCTTGGTATGGCAGGGGGTCAGCCCCAGCATTTT	CASSLGMAGGQPQHF
TRBV24-1	TRBJ1-5	.	13	.	TGTGCCACCAGTGACTCTCTATCCCAGCCCCAGCATTTT	CATSDSLSQPQHF
TRBV30	TRBJ2-2	.	12	.	TGTGCCTGGAGGGTAAACACCGGGGAGCTGTTTTTT	CAWRVNTGELFF
TRBV6-5	TRBJ2-1	.	14	.	TGTGCCAGCAGACCTTACGACAGAAACAATGAGCAGTTCTTC	CASRPYDRNNEQFF
TRBV7-3	TRBJ1-5	.	15	.	TGTGCCAGCAGCTTTCCGGTATATAGCAATCAGCCCCAGCATTTT	CASSFPVYSNQPQHF
TRBV9	TRBJ2-7	.	14	.	TGTGCCAGCAGCGTAATCGCGGAGCCTTACGAGCAGTACTTC	CASSVIAEPYEQYF
TRBV7-3	TRBJ2-5	.	14	.	TGTGCCAGCAGTCTGGGGCCGGGGCGGGAGACCCAGTACTTC	CASSLGPGRETQYF
TRBV19	TRBJ1-6	once	14	.	TGTGCCAGTAGTATAAATGGGGGTAATTCACCCCTCCACTTT	CASSINGGNSPLHF
TRBV4-1	TRBJ2-7	once	15	.	TGCGCCAGCAGCCAAGTTGAGACGGCGGCATACGAGCAGTACTTC	CASSQVETAAYEQYF
TRBV6-5	TRBJ2-7	.	14	.	TGTGCCAGCAGAACCGACGGATTATCCTACGAGCAGTACTTC	CASRTDGLSYEQYF
TRBV2	TRBJ2-3	.	16	.	TGTGCCAGCAGACTGGGACTCCCGAGGGGCGCAGATACGCAGTATTTT	CASRLGLPRGADTQYF
TRBV5-4	TRBJ2-1	many	15	.	TGTGCCAGCAGCTCGCCGGCGAGCTCCTACAATGAGCAGTTCTTC	CASSSPASSYNEQFF
TRBV5-1	TRBJ1-1	.	13	.	TGCGCCAGCAGCTTGGGACAAAGGACTGAAGCTTTCTTT	CASSLGQRTEAFF
TRBV5-5	TRBJ1-2	.	13	.	TGTGCCAGCAGGCTGGACGAAAACTATGGCTACACCTTC	CASRLDENYGYTF
TRBV5-1	TRBJ2-2	.	14	.	TGCGCCAGCAGCTACAGACAGAACACCGGGGAGCTGTTTTTT	CASSYRQNTGELFF
TRBV3-1/TRBV3-2	TRBJ2-3	once	15	.	TGTGCCAGCAGCCAAGATAGAGGGTATATAGATACGCAGTATTTT	CASSQDRGYIDTQYF
TRBV5-1	TRBJ1-5	.	15	.	TGCGCCAGCAGCTTGGATGGTCAGTACAATCAGCCCCAGCATTTT	CASSLDGQYNQPQHF
TRBV5-1	TRBJ1-5	.	15	.	TGCGCCAGCAGCTTGGACAGGGTCGGCAATCAGCCCCAGCATTTT	CASSLDRVGNQPQHF
TRBV7-3	TRBJ2-1	.	14	TRBD1	TGTGCCAGCAGCTTACAAGGGGGCGGCAATGAGCAGTTCTTC	CASSLQGGGNEQFF
TRBV6-5	TRBJ2-7	.	13	.	TGTGCCAGCATCCCCCGCACTGTCCGCGAGCAGTACTTC	CASIPRTVREQYF
TRBV11-2	TRBJ2-1	.	12	.	TGTGCCAGCAGCTTAGACCTCAGTGAGCAGTTCTTC	CASSLDLSEQFF
TRBV9	TRBJ2-1	.	15	.	TGTGCCAGCAGCGTCGATTCCCGGGACTACAATGAGCAGTTCTTC	CASSVDSRDYNEQFF
TRBV3-1/TRBV3-2	TRBJ2-7	.	12	.	TGTGCCAGCAGCCAAGATGAGAACGCGCAGTACTTC	CASSQDENAQYF
TRBV11-2	TRBJ2-5	few	13	TRBD1	TGTGCCAGCAACCCCAGGGGGAGCGAGACCCAGTACTTC	CASNPRGSETQYF
TRBV6-5	TRBJ1-5	once	14	TRBD1	TGTGCCAGCAGCAGACAGGGCGTCAATCAGCCCCAGCATTTT	CASSRQGVNQPQHF
TRBV21-1	TRBJ1-6	.	17	.	TGTGCCAGCAGCAAAAGTGGGTTGAGCTCCTATAATTCACCCCTCCACTTT	CASSKSGLSSYNSPLHF
TRBV6-1	TRBJ2-3	once	14	.	TGTGCCAGCAGTGAAGTAGGGCGGGCAGATACGCAGTATTTT	CASSEVGRADTQYF
TRBV7-3	TRBJ1-2	.	13	.	TGTGCCAGCAGCTCGACAGTGAACTATGGCTACACCTTC	CASSSTVNYGYTF
TRBV18	TRBJ2-1	.	14	.	TGTGCCAGCTCACCAAACGGGGCCTACAATGAGCAGTTCTTC	CASSPNGAYNEQFF
TRBV7-2	TRBJ2-5	.	14	.	TGTGCCAGCAGCCCAGATACAGGGCGGGAGACCCAGTACTTC	CASSPDTGRETQYF
TRBV30	TRBJ1-1	.	15	.	TGTGCCTGGAGTAGGGGCGGGGCGCGGAACACTGAAGCTTTCTTT	CAWSRGGARNTEAFF
TRBV6-5	TRBJ2-2	.	15	TRBD1	TGTGCCAGCAGTCGAAGGGGGACAGGGGCTGGGGAGCTGTTTTTT	CASSRRGTGAGELFF
TRBV12-3/TRBV12-4	TRBJ2-5	once	13	.	TGTGCCAGCAGTTTGTTTGGTAAAGAGACCCAGTACTTC	CASSLFGKETQYF
TRBV5-4	TRBJ1-2	.	14	TRBD1	TGTGCCAGCGGGGGGGGACAGGTGACTTATGGCTACACCTTC	CASGGGQVTYGYTF
TRBV7-3	TRBJ2-1	.	13	.	TGTGCCAGCAGCTTACAAGGGGCAGGGGTTGAGTTCTTC	CASSLQGAGVEFF
TRBV7-9	TRBJ1-2	.	15	.	TGTGCCAGCAGCTGGGTTGGAGGGGGGCCCTTTGGCTACACCTTC	CASSWVGGGPFGYTF